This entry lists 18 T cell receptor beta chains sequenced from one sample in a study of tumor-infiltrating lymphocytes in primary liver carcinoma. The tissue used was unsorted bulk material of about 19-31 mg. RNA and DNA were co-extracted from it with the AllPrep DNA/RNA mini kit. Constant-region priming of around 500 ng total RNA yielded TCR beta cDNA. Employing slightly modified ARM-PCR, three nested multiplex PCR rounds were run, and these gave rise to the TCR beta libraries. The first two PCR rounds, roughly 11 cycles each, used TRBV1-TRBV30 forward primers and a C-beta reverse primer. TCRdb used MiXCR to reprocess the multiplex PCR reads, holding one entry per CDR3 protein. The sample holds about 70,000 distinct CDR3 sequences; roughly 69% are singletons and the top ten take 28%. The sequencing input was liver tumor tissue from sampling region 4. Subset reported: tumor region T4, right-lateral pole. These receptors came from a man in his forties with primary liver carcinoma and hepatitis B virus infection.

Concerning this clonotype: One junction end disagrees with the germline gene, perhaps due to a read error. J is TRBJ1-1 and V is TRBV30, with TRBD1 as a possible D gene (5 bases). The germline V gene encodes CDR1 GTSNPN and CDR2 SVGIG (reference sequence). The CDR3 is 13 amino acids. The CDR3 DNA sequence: TGTGCCTGGAGAAGGGGTTCGGACACTGGAGCTTCCTTC. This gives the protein CAWRRGSDTGASF.

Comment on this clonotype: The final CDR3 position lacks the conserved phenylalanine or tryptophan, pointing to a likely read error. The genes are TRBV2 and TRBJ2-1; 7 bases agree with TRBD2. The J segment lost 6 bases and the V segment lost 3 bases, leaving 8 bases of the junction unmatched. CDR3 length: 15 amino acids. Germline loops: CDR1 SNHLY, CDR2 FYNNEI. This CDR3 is CASSEFERELNEQFS. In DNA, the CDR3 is TGTGCCAGCAGTGAGTTTGAGCGGGAACTCAATGAGCAGTTCTCC.

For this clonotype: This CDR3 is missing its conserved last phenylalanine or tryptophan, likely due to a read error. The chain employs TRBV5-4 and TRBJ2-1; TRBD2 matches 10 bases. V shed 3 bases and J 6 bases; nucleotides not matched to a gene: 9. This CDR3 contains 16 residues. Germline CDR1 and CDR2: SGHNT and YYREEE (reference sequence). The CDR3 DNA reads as TGTGCCAGCAGCTCGGCCGGGCTAGCGGGAGCCAATGAGCAGTTCTCC. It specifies CASSSAGLAGANEQFS.

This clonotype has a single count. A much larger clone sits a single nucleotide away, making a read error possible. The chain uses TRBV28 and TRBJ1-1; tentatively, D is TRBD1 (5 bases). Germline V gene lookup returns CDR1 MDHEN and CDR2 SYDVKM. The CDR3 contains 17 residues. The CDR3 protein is CASSLWGEGRTNTDAFF. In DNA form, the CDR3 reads TGTGCCAGCAGTTTATGGGGAGAGGGGCGCACGAACACTGATGCTTTCTTT. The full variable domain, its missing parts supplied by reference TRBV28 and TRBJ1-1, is DVKVTQSSRYLVKRTGEKVFLECVQDMDHENMFWYRQDPGLGLRLIYFSYDVKMKEKGDIPEGYSVSREKKERFSLILESASTNQTSMYLCASSLWGEGRTNTDAFFGQGTRLTVV.

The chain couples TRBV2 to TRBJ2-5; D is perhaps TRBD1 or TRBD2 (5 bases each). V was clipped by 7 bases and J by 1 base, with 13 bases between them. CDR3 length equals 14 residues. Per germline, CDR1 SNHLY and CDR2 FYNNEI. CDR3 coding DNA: TGTGCCAGCATGCCGGGACGTCTCCAAGAGACCCAGTACTTC. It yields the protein CASMPGRLQETQYF. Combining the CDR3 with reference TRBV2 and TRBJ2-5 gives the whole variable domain EPEVTQTPSHQVTQMGQEVILRCVPISNHLYFYWYRQILGQKVEFLVSFYNNEISEKSEIFDDQFSVERPDGSNFTLKIRSTKLEDSAMYFCASMPGRLQETQYFGPGTRLLVL.

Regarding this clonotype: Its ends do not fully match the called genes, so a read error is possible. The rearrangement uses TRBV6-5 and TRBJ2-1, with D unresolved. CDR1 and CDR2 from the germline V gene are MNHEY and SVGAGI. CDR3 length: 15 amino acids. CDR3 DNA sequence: TGTGCCATCAGTCCACTGGATCCCCCGGACAATGAGCAGTTCTTC. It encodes CAISPLDPPDNEQFF.

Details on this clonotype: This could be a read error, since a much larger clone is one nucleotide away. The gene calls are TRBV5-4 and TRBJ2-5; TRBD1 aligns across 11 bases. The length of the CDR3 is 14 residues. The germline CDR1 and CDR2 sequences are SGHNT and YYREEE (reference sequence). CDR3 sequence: CAGSSDRGLETQYF. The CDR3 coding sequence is TGTGCCGGCAGCTCGGACAGGGGGCTGGAGACCCAGTACTTC. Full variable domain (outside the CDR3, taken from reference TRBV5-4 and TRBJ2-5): ETGVTQSPTHLIKTRGQQVTLRCSSQSGHNTVSWYQQALGQGPQFIFQYYREEENGRGNFPPRFSGLQFPNYSSELNVNALELDDSALYLCAGSSDRGLETQYFGPGTRLLVL.

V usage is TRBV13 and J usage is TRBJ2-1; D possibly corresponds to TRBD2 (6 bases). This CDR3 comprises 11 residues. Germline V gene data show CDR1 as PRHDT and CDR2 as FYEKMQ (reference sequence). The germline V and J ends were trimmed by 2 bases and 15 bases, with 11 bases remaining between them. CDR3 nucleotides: TGTGCCAGCAGCTTAAGGGACTTTCGGTTCTTC. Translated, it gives CASSLRDFRFF.

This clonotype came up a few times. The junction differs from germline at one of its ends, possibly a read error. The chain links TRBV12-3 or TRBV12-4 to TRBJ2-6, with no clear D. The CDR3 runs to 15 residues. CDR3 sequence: CTSSLSSAWANVPTF. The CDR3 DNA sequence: TGTACCAGCAGTCTCAGCAGTGCGTGGGCCAACGTCCCGACTTTC.

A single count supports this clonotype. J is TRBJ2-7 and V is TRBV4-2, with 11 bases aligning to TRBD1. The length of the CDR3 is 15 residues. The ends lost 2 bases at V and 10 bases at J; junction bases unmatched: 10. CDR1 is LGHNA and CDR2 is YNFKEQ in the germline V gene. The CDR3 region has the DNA TGTGCCAGCAGCCAACTCATTGGACAGGGGGCGCGCCAGTACTTC. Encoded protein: CASSQLIGQGARQYF.

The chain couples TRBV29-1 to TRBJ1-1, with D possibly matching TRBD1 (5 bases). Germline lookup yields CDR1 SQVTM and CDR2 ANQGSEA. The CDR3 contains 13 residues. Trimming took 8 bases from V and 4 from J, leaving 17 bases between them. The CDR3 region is CSLGKGTSTEAFF. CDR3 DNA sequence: TGCAGCCTTGGAAAGGGGACGAGCACTGAAGCTTTCTTT.

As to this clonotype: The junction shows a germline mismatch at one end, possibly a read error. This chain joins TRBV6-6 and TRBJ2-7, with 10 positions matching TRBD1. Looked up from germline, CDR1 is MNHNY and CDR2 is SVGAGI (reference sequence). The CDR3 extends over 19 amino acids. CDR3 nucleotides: TGTGCCGGCAGTCACTCCGACAGGGGGCCTGTCATGAGCTCCTACGAGCAGTACTTC. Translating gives CAGSHSDRGPVMSSYEQYF.

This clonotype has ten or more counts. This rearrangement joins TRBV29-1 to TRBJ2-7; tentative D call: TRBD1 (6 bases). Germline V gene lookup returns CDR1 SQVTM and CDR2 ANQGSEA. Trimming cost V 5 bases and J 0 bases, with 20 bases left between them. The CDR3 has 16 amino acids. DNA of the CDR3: TGCAGCGTTCTGGGCAAAGGGGGTTTACTCTCCTACGAGCAGTACTTC. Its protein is CSVLGKGGLLSYEQYF.

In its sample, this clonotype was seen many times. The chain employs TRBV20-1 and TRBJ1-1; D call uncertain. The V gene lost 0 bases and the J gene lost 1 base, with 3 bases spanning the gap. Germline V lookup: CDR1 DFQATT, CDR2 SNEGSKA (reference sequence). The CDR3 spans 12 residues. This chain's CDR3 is CSARDGNTEAFF. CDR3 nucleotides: TGCAGTGCTAGAGACGGGAACACTGAAGCTTTCTTT.

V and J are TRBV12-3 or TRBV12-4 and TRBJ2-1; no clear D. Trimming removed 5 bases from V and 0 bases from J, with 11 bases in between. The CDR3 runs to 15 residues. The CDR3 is CASSASGGSYNEQFF. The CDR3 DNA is TGTGCCAGCAGTGCTTCTGGCGGCTCCTACAATGAGCAGTTCTTC.

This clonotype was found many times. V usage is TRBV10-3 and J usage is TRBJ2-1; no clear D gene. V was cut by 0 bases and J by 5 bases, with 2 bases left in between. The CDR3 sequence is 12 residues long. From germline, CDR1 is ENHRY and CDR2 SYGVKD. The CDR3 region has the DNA TGTGCCATCAGTGAGTCGAACAATGAGCAGTTCTTC. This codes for CAISESNNEQFF.

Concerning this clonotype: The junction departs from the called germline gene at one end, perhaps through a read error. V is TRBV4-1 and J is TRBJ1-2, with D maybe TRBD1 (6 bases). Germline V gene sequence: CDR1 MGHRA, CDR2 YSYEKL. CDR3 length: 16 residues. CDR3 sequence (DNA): TGCGTCAACAGCCAAGCTTCTAGGGGGTCTAACTATGGCTACATCTTC. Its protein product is CVNSQASRGSNYGYIF.

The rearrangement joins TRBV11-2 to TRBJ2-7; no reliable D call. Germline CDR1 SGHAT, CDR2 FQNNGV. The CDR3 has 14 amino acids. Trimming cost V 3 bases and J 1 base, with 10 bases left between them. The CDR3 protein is CASSFLFSSYEQYF. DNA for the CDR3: TGTGCCAGCAGCTTCCTTTTTAGTTCCTACGAGCAGTACTTC.